The next 15 T cell receptor beta chains were all read from a single sample in a study of blood T cell repertoires in COVID-19. TCRdb's table, derived via immunoSEQ multiplex PCR, lists solely in-frame clones and lacks some. The sample lists 90,000 to 100,000 clones, 85% seen once, with about 38% in the top ten. Sequencing was done on a sample of peripheral blood. Source of these receptors: an elderly man with acute or convalescent COVID-19.

This chain connects TRBV7-9 to TRBJ2-7; weak D call: TRBD2 (6 bases). CDR1 is SEHNR and CDR2 is FQNEAQ in the germline V gene (reference sequence). This CDR3 is 14 amino acids long. Trimming took off 5 bases at V and 6 bases at J, with 17 bases between the two ends. The CDR3 coding sequence is TGTGCCAGCAGCCCGCGGGACTCCTCCAGCGAGCAGTACTTC. Its translation is CASSPRDSSSEQYF.

The chain has TRBV27 and TRBJ2-7, with D possibly matching TRBD1 (6 bases). Between the trimmed V and J ends, which lost 3 bases and 6 bases, there was a span of 18 bases. Germline loops: CDR1 MNHEY, CDR2 SMNVEV (reference sequence). The CDR3 runs 15 residues. CDR3 loop: CASSFNIKTGGEQYF. CDR3 nucleotides: TGTGCCAGCAGTTTTAATATCAAGACAGGCGGCGAGCAGTACTTC.

The chain recombines TRBV7-8 with TRBJ2-1; 11 nucleotides align to TRBD2. The CDR3 contains 15 residues. V lost 5 bases, J lost 4 bases, and 4 bases stayed unmatched. The germline gives CDR1 SGHVS, CDR2 FQNEAQ. CDR3 DNA: TGTGCCAGCAGCGCCTCTAGCGGGAGGTACAATGAGCAGTTCTTC. As protein: CASSASSGRYNEQFF.

This clone has only one observation. V is TRBV19 and J is TRBJ2-5, with D tentatively TRBD1 (6 bases). CDR1 and CDR2 from the germline V gene are LNHDA and SQIVND (reference sequence). V lost 4 bases and J 2 bases, leaving 17 bases between the germline ends. This CDR3 spans 16 amino acids. In nucleotides, the CDR3 is TGTGCCAGTAGTACCCAAAAACAGGGTTGGCAAGAGACCCAGTACTTC. It is translated as CASSTQKQGWQETQYF.

The chain links TRBV5-1 to TRBJ2-5; 9 bases map to TRBD1. The CDR3 extends over 15 amino acids. V was clipped by 4 bases and J by 3 bases; unmatched bases: 7. The germline V gene encodes CDR1 SGHRS and CDR2 YFSETQ. The CDR3 loop is CASSGTGSGKETQYF. Here the CDR3 DNA reads TGCGCCAGCAGCGGGACAGGGTCCGGGAAAGAGACCCAGTACTTC.

The chain carries TRBV11-2 and TRBJ2-5, with 7 bases identical to TRBD1. Germline-derived CDR1 and CDR2 are SGHAT and FQNNGV. The CDR3 is made up of 14 amino acids. V lost 0 bases and J lost 2; bases outside the gene matches: 0. The CDR3 nucleotides read TGTGCCAGCAGCTTAGACAGGGGGCAAGAGACCCAGTACTTC. Translating it yields CASSLDRGQETQYF.

This clone has just one count. CDR3 in amino acids: CASSQAATGNTIYF. CDR3 coding DNA: TGTGCCAGCAGCCAAGCAGCGACTGGAAACACCATATATTTT. The V and J genes are TRBV3-1 (or the pseudogene TRBV3-2) and TRBJ1-3; D remains ambiguous. Trimming stripped 1 base from V and 2 bases from J, with 6 bases between. This CDR3 has 14 amino acids. Germline V gene lookup returns CDR1 LGHDT and CDR2 YNNKEL (reference sequence).

The rearrangement uses TRBV6-1 and TRBJ1-1, with D possibly matching TRBD1 (5 bases). Germline assignment: CDR1 MNHNS and CDR2 SASEGT. Trimming shortened V by 4 bases and J by 0 bases, and 15 bases separated the two germline ends. CDR3 size: 16 residues. The DNA for the CDR3 is TGTGCCAGCAGTGGCGGTGCGGGGGTTTTGAACACTGAAGCTTTCTTT. Translated, it gives CASSGGAGVLNTEAFF.

The genes are TRBV6-5 and TRBJ2-3; 11 positions match TRBD1. CDR3 size: 14 residues. V shed 6 bases, J shed 7 bases, and the junction held 6 bases outside the gene matches. Germline CDR1 MNHEY, CDR2 SVGAGI. CDR3 in amino acids: CASSPGQGANTQYF. The CDR3 nucleotides read TGTGCCAGCAGCCCCGGACAGGGGGCGAATACGCAGTATTTT.

This chain joins TRBV6-5 and TRBJ2-3; 8 nucleotides agree with TRBD2. J gave up 5 bases and V 7 bases, and 8 bases lay outside the gene matches. The CDR3 consists of 14 residues. Germline CDR1 and CDR2: MNHEY and SVGAGI. The CDR3 DNA is TGTGCCAGCACCATTACTAGCGGAGTAGATACGCAGTATTTT. Encoded protein: CASTITSGVDTQYF.

V gene TRBV10-2 combines with J gene TRBJ2-3; 7 nucleotides line up with TRBD1. Germline CDR1 WSHSY, CDR2 SAAADI. The CDR3 sequence is 15 residues long. J gave up 0 bases and V 7 bases, and 7 bases lay outside the gene matches. The CDR3 nucleotides are TGCGCCAGCAAAGGACAGGTCACTAGCACAGATACGCAGTATTTT. Encoded protein: CASKGQVTSTDTQYF.

The chain is built from TRBV3-1 (or the pseudogene TRBV3-2) and TRBJ1-2; D gene unclear. The CDR3 length is 14 residues. V lost 5 bases and J 1 base, leaving 11 bases between the germline ends. Germline CDR1 reads LGHDT; CDR2 reads YNNKEL (reference sequence). The CDR3 sequence: CASSSRQINYGYTF. The CDR3 region has the DNA TGTGCCAGCAGCAGCAGACAAATTAACTATGGCTACACCTTC.

V is TRBV18 and J is TRBJ1-5; D is perhaps TRBD1 (6 bases). Germline V gene lookup returns CDR1 KGHSH and CDR2 LQKENI. Trimming shortened V by 5 bases and J by 4 bases, and 21 bases separated the two germline ends. This CDR3 is 17 amino acids long. CDR3 DNA: TGTGCCAGCTCATCCGGACAGAGTGATCGGCGGAATCAGCCCCAGCATTTT. Translating it yields CASSSGQSDRRNQPQHF.

In this sample, this clone turned up once. The chain employs TRBV3-1 (or the pseudogene TRBV3-2) and TRBJ1-2; a weak D match, TRBD1 (5 bases). CDR1 and CDR2 (germline): LGHDT, YNNKEL (reference sequence). The V end was cut by 5 bases, the J end by 8 bases, with 15 bases between. This CDR3 region has 13 residues. The CDR3 loop reads CASSDPGNRGYTF. For the CDR3, the DNA is TGTGCCAGCAGCGATCCAGGGAATCGGGGCTACACCTTC.

This sequence joins TRBV4-1 and TRBJ2-7, with D tentatively TRBD1 (7 bases). With 0 bases removed from V and 0 bases from J, the gap between germline ends came to 12 bases. The germline CDR1 and CDR2 sequences are MGHRA and YSYEKL. This CDR3 spans 16 amino acids. The CDR3 loop is CASSQEPGGSSYEQYF. The CDR3 nucleotides are TGCGCCAGCAGCCAAGAACCAGGGGGGAGCTCCTACGAGCAGTACTTC.